What follows are 12 T cell receptor beta chains derived from one specimen sequenced in a study of cytomegalovirus exposure and HLA in healthy donors. Primers for the PCR totalled 60 Vbeta and 13 Jbeta. Measured with immunoSEQ multiplex PCR; TCRdb has only the in-frame clones, and not every one. This sample has about 180,000 clones, with around 80% found just once. Sequenced sample: PBMCs. The receptors were gathered from a man younger than 35 in good health and CMV-seronegative.

The CDR3 sequence: CASSDGLSYNEQFF. The CDR3 bases are TGTGCCAGCAGTGACGGACTCTCCTACAATGAGCAGTTCTTC. The chain recombines TRBV2 with TRBJ2-1, with D tentatively TRBD2 (5 bases). Trimming removed 3 bases from V and 0 bases from J, with 6 bases in between. From germline, CDR1 is SNHLY and CDR2 FYNNEI. CDR3 length: 14 amino acids.

The chain uses TRBV6-5 and TRBJ2-5, with D possibly TRBD2 on 6 matching bases. Trimming stripped 0 bases from V and 5 bases from J, with 10 bases between. CDR3 size: 14 residues. The germline V gene encodes CDR1 MNHEY and CDR2 SVGAGI. This chain's CDR3 is CASSYSWGVETQYF. In nucleotides, the CDR3 is TGTGCCAGCAGTTACTCGTGGGGGGTGGAGACCCAGTACTTC.

This clone was counted a few times. This chain uses TRBV6-1 with TRBJ1-5; 7 positions match TRBD1. Germline values: CDR1 MNHNS, CDR2 SASEGT. The CDR3 covers 14 residues. V lost 6 bases, J lost 7 bases, and 9 bases stayed unmatched. The CDR3 nucleotides read TGTGCCAGCAGGTCACAGGGGAGTGGGCAGCCCCAGCATTTT. Its protein product is CASRSQGSGQPQHF.

In DNA, the CDR3 is TGCGCCAGCAGCTTGGAGGGGACAGGGGTCGATACCGGGGAGCTGTTTTTT. Its protein product is CASSLEGTGVDTGELFF. The chain combines TRBV5-1 with TRBJ2-2, with 10 nucleotides matching TRBD1. CDR3 size: 17 residues. V lost 0 bases and J lost 5; bases outside the gene matches: 7. In germline, CDR1 is SGHRS, CDR2 YFSETQ.

The chain's CDR3 is CASSRRGTGPNEKLFF. In nucleotides, the CDR3 is TGTGCCAGTAGTAGACGAGGGACAGGACCTAATGAAAAACTGTTTTTT. The chain employs TRBV19 and TRBJ1-4; 8 bases align to TRBD1. CDR3 size: 16 residues. Germline V gene data show CDR1 as LNHDA and CDR2 as SQIVND (reference sequence). Trimming removed 4 bases from V and 3 bases from J; junction bases left unmatched: 7.

The chain has TRBV28 and TRBJ2-7; D is unclear. This CDR3 contains 13 residues. Looked up from germline, CDR1 is MDHEN and CDR2 is SYDVKM. V was cut by 9 bases and J by 7 bases, with 19 bases left in between. The CDR3 is CASYRPTTGEQYF. DNA for the CDR3: TGTGCCAGTTACCGGCCGACAACTGGGGAGCAGTACTTC.

This clone was observed once. The rearrangement joins TRBV7-2 to TRBJ2-5; D is perhaps TRBD2 (6 bases). The CDR3 extends over 15 amino acids. CDR1 is SGHTA and CDR2 is FQGNSA in the germline V gene. V was pared by 2 bases and J by 4 bases, with 14 bases between. The CDR3 region is CASSLRLVEGETQYF. The CDR3 DNA reads TGTGCCAGCAGCTTACGACTAGTAGAGGGAGAGACCCAGTACTTC.

The genes are TRBV9 and TRBJ1-4, with D possibly matching TRBD1 (5 bases). The CDR3 runs 15 residues. V lost 4 bases and J lost 7, with 17 bases in between. Germline CDR1 is SGDLS and CDR2 is YYNGEE. Here the CDR3 reads CASSRDEGRGEKLFF. The DNA of the CDR3 is TGTGCCAGCAGCCGAGATGAGGGGCGGGGTGAAAAACTGTTTTTT.

The chain recombines TRBV6-6 with TRBJ1-5; 11 bases line up with TRBD1. Germline-derived CDR1 and CDR2 are MNHNY and SVGAGI (reference sequence). The length of the CDR3 is 15 residues. The junction had 5 bases not matched to a gene; V was cut back by 6 bases and J by 4 bases. CDR3 nucleotides: TGTGCCAGCAGCGAAGGGACAGGGGGAAATCAGCCCCAGCATTTT. Translated, it gives CASSEGTGGNQPQHF.

This clone was recorded a few times. V is TRBV7-6 and J is TRBJ2-1; 12 nucleotides align to TRBD2. This CDR3 has 16 amino acids. The J segment lost 7 bases and the V segment lost 3 bases, leaving 7 bases of the junction unmatched. Germline CDR1 is SGHVS and CDR2 is FNYEAQ. DNA for the CDR3: TGTGCCAGCAGCTTGGGAGCTAGCGGGGGGGAAAATGAGCAGTTCTTC. It translates to CASSLGASGGENEQFF.

The rearrangement uses TRBV4-3 and TRBJ2-2; tentative D call: TRBD2 (6 bases). Germline CDR1 LGHNA, CDR2 YSLEER. The CDR3 runs to 15 residues. The germline V and J ends were trimmed by 2 bases and 2 bases, with 9 bases remaining between them. CDR3 protein: CASSQSGVNTGELFF. The DNA of the CDR3 is TGCGCCAGCAGCCAATCGGGGGTCAACACCGGGGAGCTGTTTTTT.

This chain links TRBV10-3 with TRBJ1-5; TRBD1 aligns across 7 bases. The CDR3 consists of 15 residues. Trimming removed 7 bases from V and 0 bases from J; junction bases left unmatched: 6. CDR1 and CDR2 from the germline V gene are ENHRY and SYGVKD. The CDR3 region is CAITNRGPSNQPQHF. The CDR3, as DNA: TGTGCCATCACTAACAGGGGCCCTAGCAATCAGCCCCAGCATTTT.